The 2 T cell receptor beta chains presented below share a single source sample, sequenced in a study of T cell repertoires in cytomegalovirus infection. TCRdb processed the reads anew with MiXCR; each CDR3 protein has one entry. The profile shows approximately 180,000 distinct CDR3 sequences, 8% to 10% of them singletons. Sample: PBMCs. The receptors derive from a human donor in good health (CMV status not recorded). Some clones in this sample may be carry-over from other donors' samples.

This clonotype occurred many times. This chain uses TRBV2 with TRBJ1-5; 8 bases are a match to TRBD1. This CDR3 has 14 residues. J lost 7 bases, V lost 4 bases, and 6 bases had no gene match. CDR1 and CDR2 (germline): SNHLY, FYNNEI. This CDR3 is CASSGTGIMQPQHF. As DNA, the CDR3 is TGTGCCAGCAGTGGGACAGGGATTATGCAGCCCCAGCATTTT.

The sample holds many counts of this clonotype. This rearrangement joins TRBV12-3 or TRBV12-4 to TRBJ2-3; D unclear. The CDR3 runs 12 residues. Trimming stripped 5 bases from V and 6 bases from J, with 9 bases between. In DNA, the CDR3 is TGTGCCAGCAGTAAGGATGTGGATACGCAGTATTTT. Protein product: CASSKDVDTQYF.